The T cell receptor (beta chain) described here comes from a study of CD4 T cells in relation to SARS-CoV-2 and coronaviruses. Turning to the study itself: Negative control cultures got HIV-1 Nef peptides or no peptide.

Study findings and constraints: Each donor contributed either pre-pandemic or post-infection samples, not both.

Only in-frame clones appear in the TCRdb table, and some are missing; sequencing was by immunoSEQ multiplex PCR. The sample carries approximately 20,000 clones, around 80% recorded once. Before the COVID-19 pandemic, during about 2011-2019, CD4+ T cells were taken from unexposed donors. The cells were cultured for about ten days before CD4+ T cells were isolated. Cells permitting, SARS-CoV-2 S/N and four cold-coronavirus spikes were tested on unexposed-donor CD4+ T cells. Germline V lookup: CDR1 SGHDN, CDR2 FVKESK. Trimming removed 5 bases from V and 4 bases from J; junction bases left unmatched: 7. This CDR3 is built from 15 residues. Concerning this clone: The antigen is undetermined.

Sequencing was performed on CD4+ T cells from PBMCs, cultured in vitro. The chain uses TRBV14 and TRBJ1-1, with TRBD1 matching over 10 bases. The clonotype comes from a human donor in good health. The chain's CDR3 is CASSLRTGGVTEAFF. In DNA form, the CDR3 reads TGTGCCAGCAGCTTACGGACAGGGGGGGTCACTGAAGCTTTCTTT.